This T cell receptor (beta chain) was sequenced during a study of OX40 agonist ivuxolimab in advanced cancers. Study details: Participants, about 83% male, averaged roughly 60 years of age, ranging from roughly 23 to 90.

As to this clone: The antigen remains undetermined.

Profiled with immunoSEQ multiplex PCR; TCRdb holds only in-frame clones, not every one. Of approximately 54,000 clones listed, almost 90% are singletons. Notes on the study in general: Both blood CD4+ and CD8+ T cells showed clonal growth by week 6 at 0.1 to 3.0 mg/kg. On average, a greater number of expanded clones characterised CD8+ T cells relative to CD4+.

V was trimmed by 2 bases and J by 1 base, leaving 13 bases between them. Looked up from germline, CDR1 is WSHSY and CDR2 is SAAADI. This CDR3 contains 16 residues. J is TRBJ2-3 and V is TRBV10-2; D may correspond to TRBD1 or TRBD2 (5 bases each). The material sequenced was CD4+ or CD8+ T cells sorted from blood, taken in a trial of the OX40 agonist ivuxolimab. This receptor was obtained from an adult with an advanced solid tumor such as melanoma, head and neck, liver or kidney cancer. Written as DNA, the CDR3 is TGCGCCAGCAGTGAGGATGTGAGGGGAGGCACAGATACGCAGTATTTT. It encodes CASSEDVRGGTDTQYF.